The clone carrying this TCR beta chain was picked up a small number of times. Antigen specificity is unknown. cDNA was made from about 500 ng RNA using alpha and beta constant primers. Using multiplexing indices, alpha and beta chain libraries were generated apart by chain-specific third strand synthesis. One primer pair amplified all rearrangements per chain; each cDNA got molecular barcodes. TCRdb re-analysed the 5' RACE reads in MiXCR, keeping a single row per CDR3 protein. This table holds some 8,600 distinct CDR3 sequences, approximately 8.7% found once. This sample stems from a study of HIV-infected patients and healthy controls. The study, taken as a whole, reports: Significantly higher mean Gini indices appeared in HIV-infected repertoires, possibly reflecting oligoclonality. Donor HLA types were not determined in the study.

Follow-up blood was drawn about 14 weeks, roughly three months, after antiretroviral therapy began. The repertoire came from unfractionated whole blood and reflected all unsorted peripheral T cells. This CDR3 has 15 amino acids. Germline CDR1 LGHDT, CDR2 YNNKEL (reference sequence). The V and J ends lost 5 bases and 0 bases respectively, with 14 bases between them. The sample here was blood, taken during antiretroviral therapy. The J gene is TRBJ2-7, the V gene TRBV3-1, with D perhaps being TRBD1 or TRBD2 (5 bases each). The TCR originated in an adult with HIV infection. This chain's CDR3 is CASSIRDGSSYEQYF. CDR3 bases: TGTGCCAGCAGCATCCGGGACGGCAGCTCCTACGAGCAGTACTTC.